This T cell receptor (beta chain) was sequenced during a study of OX40 agonist ivuxolimab in advanced cancers. Study in general: Ivuxolimab doses were 0.01, 0.1, 0.3, 1.5, 3 or 10 mg/kg every 2 weeks. Approximately 41% of patients had received prior checkpoint inhibitor therapy.

TCRdb's table, derived via immunoSEQ multiplex PCR, lists solely in-frame clones and lacks some. The table lists around 100,000 clones, 89% of them singletons. Germline-derived CDR1 and CDR2 are SGHTS and YDEGEE. The CDR3 covers 13 residues. Trimming took 4 bases from V and 9 from J, leaving 14 bases between them. V and J are TRBV5-8 and TRBJ1-5; no firm D call. The origin of this receptor is an adult with an advanced solid tumor such as melanoma, head and neck, liver or kidney cancer. The specimen comprised CD4+ or CD8+ T cells sorted from blood, sampled in a trial of the OX40 agonist ivuxolimab. The CDR3 region has the DNA TGTGCCAGCAGCAACGCCCCGGGTCTGCCCCAGCATTTT. Its protein is CASSNAPGLPQHF.